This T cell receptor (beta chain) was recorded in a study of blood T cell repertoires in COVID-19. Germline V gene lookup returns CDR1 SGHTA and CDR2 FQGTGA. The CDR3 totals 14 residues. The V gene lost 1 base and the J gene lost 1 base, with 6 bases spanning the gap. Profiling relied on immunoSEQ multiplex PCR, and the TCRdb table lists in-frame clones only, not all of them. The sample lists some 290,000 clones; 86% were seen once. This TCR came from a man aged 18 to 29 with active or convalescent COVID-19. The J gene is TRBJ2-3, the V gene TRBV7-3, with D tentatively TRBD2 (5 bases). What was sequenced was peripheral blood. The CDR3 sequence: CASSLNGGTDTQYF. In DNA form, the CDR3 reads TGTGCCAGCAGCTTAAACGGGGGCACAGATACGCAGTATTTT.